The 22 T cell receptor beta chains given below trace back to one sample, sequenced in a study of blood T cell repertoires in COVID-19. Clones were sequenced by immunoSEQ multiplex PCR, and TCRdb holds only the in-frame ones, with some missing. The data contain about 200,000 clones, roughly 80% of them seen just once; the ten biggest clones take up around 5.1%. The sample consisted of peripheral blood. All receptors derive from a human donor in a cohort sampled during active COVID-19.

This rearrangement joins TRBV10-3 to TRBJ2-5; 13 nucleotides agree with TRBD2. This CDR3 is built from 14 residues. V trimming: 8 bases; J trimming: 4 bases; junction bases outside the gene matches: 4. The germline CDR1 and CDR2 sequences are ENHRY and SYGVKD. The CDR3 is CAIHRLAGGETQYF. CDR3 coding DNA: TGTGCCATCCATCGACTAGCGGGAGGAGAGACCCAGTACTTC.

The rearrangement uses TRBV3-1 (or the pseudogene TRBV3-2) and TRBJ2-7; TRBD2 aligns across 12 bases. After removal of 5 bases from V and 0 bases from J, the junction contained 11 bases not matched to a gene. Germline CDR1 reads LGHDT; CDR2 reads YNNKEL (reference sequence). This CDR3 is 18 amino acids long. The DNA for the CDR3 is TGTGCCAGCAGCATAAGGGGGACTAGCGGGCGTAGCTCCTACGAGCAGTACTTC. Residues: CASSIRGTSGRSSYEQYF.

The chain couples TRBV7-9 to TRBJ1-2; TRBD1 agrees at 8 bases. CDR1 and CDR2 (germline): SEHNR, FQNEAQ (reference sequence). The CDR3 length is 16 residues. V lost 5 bases to trimming and J lost 0 bases; unmatched junction nucleotides: 8. The CDR3 is CASSAGQVVANYGYTF. The CDR3 coding sequence is TGTGCCAGCAGCGCGGGACAGGTGGTAGCTAACTATGGCTACACCTTC.

The chain couples TRBV11-3 to TRBJ2-1; 13 nucleotides agree with TRBD2. The CDR3 has 14 residues. Trimming removed 5 bases from V and 8 bases from J; junction bases left unmatched: 3. The germline V gene has CDR1 SGHNT and CDR2 YENEEA. CDR3 in amino acids: CASSRGLAGDEQFF. As DNA, the CDR3 is TGTGCCAGCAGCCGTGGACTAGCGGGAGATGAGCAGTTCTTC.

V usage is TRBV6-2 or TRBV6-3 and J usage is TRBJ1-1, with 10 bases matching TRBD1. This CDR3 region has 15 residues. V shed 2 bases, J shed 3 bases, and the junction held 3 bases outside the gene matches. CDR1 and CDR2 (germline): MNHEY, SVGEGT. Here the CDR3 DNA reads TGTGCCAGCAGTTACGACAGGGGGCCACACACTGAAGCTTTCTTT. This sequence encodes CASSYDRGPHTEAFF.

The chain carries TRBV18 and TRBJ1-2; D is uncertain. The germline CDR1 and CDR2 sequences are KGHSH and LQKENI. Trimming pared 2 bases from V and 1 base from J, leaving 8 bases between. The CDR3 covers 14 residues. The CDR3 spells CASSPEAGNYGYTF. The CDR3 bases are TGTGCCAGCTCACCAGAAGCGGGTAACTATGGCTACACCTTC.

V gene TRBV5-5 combines with J gene TRBJ2-3; D might be TRBD1 (5 bases). The CDR3 runs 14 residues. The germline V gene encodes CDR1 SGHKS and CDR2 YYEKEE (reference sequence). The V and J ends lost 4 bases and 0 bases respectively, with 9 bases between them. The DNA for the CDR3 is TGTGCCAGCAGCGAACAGGTTAGCACAGATACGCAGTATTTT. Protein: CASSEQVSTDTQYF.

To note about this clone: The same CDR3 can be traced to other DNA sequences in this sample. V is TRBV5-1 and J is TRBJ2-1; perhaps TRBD2 as D (6 bases). V dropped 0 bases and J dropped 3 bases, with 10 bases sitting between them. Germline CDR1 SGHRS, CDR2 YFSETQ. This CDR3 contains 15 residues. The CDR3 coding sequence is TGCGCCAGCAGCTTGGGCTTAGCGGACTACAATGAGCAGTTCTTC. It specifies CASSLGLADYNEQFF.

The count of this clone is one. V is TRBV4-1 and J is TRBJ2-1; TRBD2 matches 9 bases. Germline values: CDR1 MGHRA, CDR2 YSYEKL. V dropped 1 base and J dropped 4; count of bases not matched to a gene: 2. The CDR3 is 15 residues long. The CDR3 sequence: CASSQGTSAYNEQFF. CDR3 nucleotide sequence: TGCGCCAGCAGCCAAGGGACTAGCGCTTACAATGAGCAGTTCTTC.

V gene TRBV28 combines with J gene TRBJ1-1; 8 bases match TRBD1. Germline-derived CDR1 and CDR2 are MDHEN and SYDVKM. J gave up 4 bases and V 6 bases, and 7 bases lay outside the gene matches. The CDR3 extends over 14 amino acids. The CDR3, as DNA: TGTGCCAGCAGGAAATTTACAGGGGGCACTGAAGCTTTCTTT. Translated: CASRKFTGGTEAFF.

The chain combines TRBV9 with TRBJ1-3; D ambiguous. This CDR3 contains 13 residues. The germline V gene encodes CDR1 SGDLS and CDR2 YYNGEE. Between the trimmed V and J ends, which lost 4 bases and 7 bases, there was a span of 12 bases. The CDR3, as DNA: TGTGCCAGCAGCTTGCGGACGGGGAACACCATATATTTT. This translates into CASSLRTGNTIYF.

V is TRBV6-5 and J is TRBJ2-7; TRBD2 aligns across 12 bases. Germline-derived CDR1 and CDR2 are MNHEY and SVGAGI. Losses at the gene ends were 6 bases for V and 2 bases for J; bases not matched to a gene: 2. The CDR3 runs to 14 residues. DNA for the CDR3: TGTGCCAGCAGCCGGACTAGCGGGGCCTACGAGCAGTACTTC. This sequence encodes CASSRTSGAYEQYF.

V usage is TRBV9 and J usage is TRBJ2-1, with 12 bases that match TRBD2. V trimming: 0 bases; J trimming: 8 bases; junction bases outside the gene matches: 6. CDR1 and CDR2 (germline): SGDLS, YYNGEE. The CDR3 extends over 16 amino acids. As DNA, the CDR3 is TGTGCCAGCAGCGTAGGGACTAGCGGGACTTTGTATGAGCAGTTCTTC. It codes for CASSVGTSGTLYEQFF.

This clone appeared a few times. The chain links TRBV2 to TRBJ1-2; D possibly corresponds to TRBD1 (6 bases). Trimming left V 8 bases short and J 8 bases short, with 15 bases between. The germline V gene encodes CDR1 SNHLY and CDR2 FYNNEI. The CDR3 length is 12 residues. The CDR3 DNA reads TGTGCCAGCTCAGGCAGGGGCGAAGGCTACACCTTC. It specifies CASSGRGEGYTF.

This chain connects TRBV6-5 to TRBJ1-2; D may be TRBD1 (5 bases). The V and J ends lost 5 bases and 4 bases respectively, with 17 bases between them. Germline CDR1 reads MNHEY; CDR2 reads SVGAGI. The CDR3 covers 15 residues. The DNA of the CDR3 is TGTGCCAGCAGTCCTCGTGGACACTTACGCTATGGCTACACCTTC. Its translation: CASSPRGHLRYGYTF.

This clone is a singleton in its sample. J is TRBJ1-2 and V is TRBV20-1; D remains ambiguous. The ends were cut back, 4 bases at V and 3 bases at J, with 6 bases in the middle. Germline-derived CDR1 and CDR2 are DFQATT and SNEGSKA (reference sequence). The CDR3 length is 11 residues. For the CDR3, the DNA is TGCAGTGCTACAGACGACTATGGCTACACCTTC. Translating it yields CSATDDYGYTF.

V is TRBV7-2 and J is TRBJ1-2; possible D gene TRBD1, 5 bases. From germline, CDR1 is SGHTA and CDR2 FQGNSA. Trimming left V 1 base short and J 4 bases short, with 16 bases between. The CDR3 spans 16 residues. Written as DNA, the CDR3 is TGTGCCAGCAGCTTAGAGCATGCGGGGGGACCCTATGGCTACACCTTC. This gives the protein CASSLEHAGGPYGYTF.

This chain joins TRBV11-3 and TRBJ2-5, with TRBD2 matching 7 bases. The CDR3 has 15 amino acids. J was trimmed by 5 bases and V by 5 bases; bases with no gene match: 11. The V gene's germline CDR1 is SGHNT and CDR2 YENEEA. CDR3 nucleotide sequence: TGTGCCAGCAGCCTGTACTCTAGCGGTGAGGAGACCCAGTACTTC. Residues: CASSLYSSGEETQYF.

The chain uses TRBV2 and TRBJ1-2; 7 bases map to TRBD1. V shed 4 bases, J shed 5 bases, and the junction held 7 bases outside the gene matches. CDR1 SNHLY and CDR2 FYNNEI come from the germline V gene. The CDR3 totals 14 residues. CDR3 nucleotides: TGTGCCAGCAGTGTCCATGACAGGGCATATGGCTACACCTTC. Encoded protein: CASSVHDRAYGYTF.

J is TRBJ2-1 and V is TRBV30, with 12 nucleotides matching TRBD2. V lost 2 bases, J lost 3 bases, and 5 bases stayed unmatched. Germline V gives CDR1 GTSNPN, CDR2 SVGIG (reference sequence). The CDR3 runs to 16 residues. The CDR3 coding sequence is TGTGCCTGGAGTAGAGGGACTAGCGGGTACTACAATGAGCAGTTCTTC. This translates into CAWSRGTSGYYNEQFF.

The chain employs TRBV24-1 and TRBJ2-1; a weak D match, TRBD2 (6 bases). Germline-derived CDR1 and CDR2 are KGHDR and SFDVKD. The CDR3 is 13 residues long. The V gene lost 9 bases and the J gene lost 3 bases, with 11 bases spanning the gap. CDR3: CATGGPNYNEQFF. The CDR3 region has the DNA TGTGCCACCGGAGGGCCGAACTACAATGAGCAGTTCTTC.

The chain carries TRBV19 and TRBJ2-1; D possibly corresponds to TRBD1 (6 bases). The CDR3 is 13 residues long. V was shortened by 6 bases and J by 6 bases, with 12 bases between the two germline ends. CDR1 and CDR2 from the germline V gene are LNHDA and SQIVND (reference sequence). CDR3 sequence: CASRRDMLNEQFF. DNA for the CDR3: TGTGCCAGTAGGAGGGACATGCTCAATGAGCAGTTCTTC.